One sample yielded the 7 T cell receptor beta chains listed below, sequenced in a study of T-cell reconstitution after alpha-beta-depleted transplantation in children. A library of TCRbeta sequences, prepared with unique molecular identifiers, was generated. One entry per CDR3 protein results from TCRdb running MiXCR on the PCR reads. The sample includes approximately 650,000 distinct CDR3 sequences, around 14% seen only once; the top ten take 0.79%. The source was PBMCs, collected before TCRalphabeta/CD19-depleted stem cell transplant. The receptors originated from a girl aged 2 to 9 with congenital amegakaryocytic thrombocytopenia, due to receive a stem cell transplant.

Ten or more counts support this clonotype. The chain joins TRBV20-1 to TRBJ2-3; D gene unclear. Trimming left V 3 bases short and J 3 bases short, with 13 bases between. The CDR3 contains 14 residues. CDR1 is DFQATT, CDR2 SNEGSKA, per germline (reference sequence). Here the CDR3 DNA reads TGCAGTGCTAGTGTGTCGGCCTTAACAGATACGCAGTATTTT. It specifies CSASVSALTDTQYF.

As regards this clonotype: Possible read error: a much larger clone is one base away. The chain combines TRBV4-1 with TRBJ2-1; D is undetermined. The CDR3 contains 13 residues. The germline V and J ends were trimmed by 0 bases and 15 bases, with 15 bases remaining between them. Germline lookup yields CDR1 MGHRA and CDR2 YSYEKL. The CDR3 DNA sequence: TGCGCCAGCAGCCAAGATATGGCCTTAGGCGCGTTCTTC. Protein sequence: CASSQDMALGAFF.

The count of this clonotype is one. This rearrangement joins TRBV5-1 to TRBJ1-4; no clear D gene. Germline V gene sequence: CDR1 SGHRS, CDR2 YFSETQ. Trimming shortened V by 0 bases and J by 5 bases, and 5 bases separated the two germline ends. The CDR3 loop spans 13 amino acids. CDR3: CASSLAHNEKLFF. CDR3 in DNA: TGCGCCAGCAGCTTGGCCCACAATGAAAAACTGTTTTTT.

The rearrangement joins TRBV12-3 or TRBV12-4 to TRBJ2-3; D gene uncertain. V was trimmed by 2 bases and J by 10 bases, leaving 13 bases between them. This CDR3 is 13 amino acids long. The CDR3 here is CASSLMSSPPQYF. CDR3 bases: TGTGCCAGCAGTTTAATGTCTTCTCCCCCGCAGTATTTT.

This chain connects TRBV7-2 to TRBJ2-3; 9 nucleotides agree with TRBD2. CDR1 is SGHTA and CDR2 is FQGNSA in the germline V gene. This CDR3 contains 15 residues. Losses at the gene ends were 3 bases for V and 2 bases for J; bases not matched to a gene: 3. The CDR3, as DNA: TGTGCCAGCAGCTTTGTAGCGGGGGCCACAGATACGCAGTATTTT. Amino acids: CASSFVAGATDTQYF.

This clonotype was counted at least ten times. The chain couples TRBV7-9 to TRBJ2-1; tentative D call: TRBD2 (5 bases). Germline CDR1 and CDR2: SEHNR and FQNEAQ (reference sequence). This CDR3 comprises 15 residues. V lost 4 bases and J 4 bases, leaving 14 bases between the germline ends. CDR3 in amino acids: CASSSSEDLYNEQFF. The CDR3 region has the DNA TGTGCCAGCAGCTCCTCGGAGGACTTGTACAATGAGCAGTTCTTC.

This chain uses TRBV20-1 with TRBJ2-3; maybe TRBD2 (5 bases). CDR3 length: 13 amino acids. The germline V gene encodes CDR1 DFQATT and CDR2 SNEGSKA (reference sequence). V gave up 8 bases and J gave up 5 bases, with 17 bases separating them. The CDR3, as DNA: TGCAGTCCCCGGGGTAGCATTGGAGATACGCAGTATTTT. Its translation: CSPRGSIGDTQYF.